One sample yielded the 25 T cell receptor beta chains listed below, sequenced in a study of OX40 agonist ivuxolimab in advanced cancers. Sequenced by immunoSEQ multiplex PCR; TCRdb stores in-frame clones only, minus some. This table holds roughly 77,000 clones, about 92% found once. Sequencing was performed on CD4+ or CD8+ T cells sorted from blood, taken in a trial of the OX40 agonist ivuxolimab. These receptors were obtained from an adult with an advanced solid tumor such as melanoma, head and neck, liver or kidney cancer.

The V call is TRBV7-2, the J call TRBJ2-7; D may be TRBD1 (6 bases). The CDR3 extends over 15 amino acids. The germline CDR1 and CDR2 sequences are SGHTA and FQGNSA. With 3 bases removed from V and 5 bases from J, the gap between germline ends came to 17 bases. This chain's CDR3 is CASSFRDTRGNEQYF. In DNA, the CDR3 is TGTGCCAGCAGCTTCCGGGACACCCGAGGGAACGAGCAGTACTTC. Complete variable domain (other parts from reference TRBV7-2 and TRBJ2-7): GAGVSQSPSNKVTEKGKDVELRCDPISGHTALYWYRQSLGQGLEFLIYFQGNSAPDKSGLPSDRFSAERTGGSVSTLTIQRTQQEDSAVYLCASSFRDTRGNEQYFGPGTRLTVT.

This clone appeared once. For the CDR3, the DNA is TGTGCCTGGAACCCGGAGCGGGATTCCTACGAGCAGTACTTC. It is translated as CAWNPERDSYEQYF. The chain has TRBV30 and TRBJ2-7; 7 bases are a match to TRBD2. This CDR3 has 14 residues. The V and J ends lost 4 bases and 1 base, in that order; junction bases with no gene match: 7. Germline CDR1 and CDR2: GTSNPN and SVGIG (reference sequence).

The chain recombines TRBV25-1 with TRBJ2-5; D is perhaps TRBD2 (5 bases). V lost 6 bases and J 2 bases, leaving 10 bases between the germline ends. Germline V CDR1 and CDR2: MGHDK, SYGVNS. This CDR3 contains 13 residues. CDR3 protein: CASRGGRQETQYF. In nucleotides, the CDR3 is TGTGCCAGCAGGGGCGGGCGACAAGAGACCCAGTACTTC.

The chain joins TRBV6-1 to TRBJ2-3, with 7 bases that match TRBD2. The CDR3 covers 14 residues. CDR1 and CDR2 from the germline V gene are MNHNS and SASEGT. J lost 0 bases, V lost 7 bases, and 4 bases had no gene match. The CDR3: CASKEAGSTDTQYF. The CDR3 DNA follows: TGTGCCAGCAAGGAAGCGGGAAGCACAGATACGCAGTATTTT.

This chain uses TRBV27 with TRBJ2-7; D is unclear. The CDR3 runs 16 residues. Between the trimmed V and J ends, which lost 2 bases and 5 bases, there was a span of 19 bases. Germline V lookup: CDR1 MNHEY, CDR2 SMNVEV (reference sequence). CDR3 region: CASSLGFVGYIDEQYF. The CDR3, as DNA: TGTGCCAGCAGTTTAGGTTTTGTCGGGTATATCGACGAGCAGTACTTC.

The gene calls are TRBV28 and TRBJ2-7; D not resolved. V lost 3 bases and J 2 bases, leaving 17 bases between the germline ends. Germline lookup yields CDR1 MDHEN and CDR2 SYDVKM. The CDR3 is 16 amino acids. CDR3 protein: CASSFSLETTTYEQYF. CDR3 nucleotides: TGTGCCAGCAGTTTTTCTTTAGAGACGACCACCTACGAGCAGTACTTC.

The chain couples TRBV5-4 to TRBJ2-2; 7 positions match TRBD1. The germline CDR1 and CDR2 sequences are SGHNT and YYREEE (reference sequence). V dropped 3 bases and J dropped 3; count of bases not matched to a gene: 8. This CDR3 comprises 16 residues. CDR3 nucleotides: TGTGCCAGCAGCTATTACAGGGGAGTGGACACCGGGGAGCTGTTTTTT. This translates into CASSYYRGVDTGELFF.

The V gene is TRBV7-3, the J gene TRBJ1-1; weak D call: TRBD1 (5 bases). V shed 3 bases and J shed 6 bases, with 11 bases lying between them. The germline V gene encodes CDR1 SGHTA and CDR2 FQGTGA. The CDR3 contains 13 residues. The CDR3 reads CASSLEGVSEAFF. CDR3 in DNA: TGTGCCAGCAGCTTGGAAGGGGTCTCTGAAGCTTTCTTT.

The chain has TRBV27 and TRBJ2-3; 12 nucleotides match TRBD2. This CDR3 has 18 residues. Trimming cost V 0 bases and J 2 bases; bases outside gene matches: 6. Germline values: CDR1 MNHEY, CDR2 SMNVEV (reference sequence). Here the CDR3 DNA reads TGTGCCAGCAGTTTATCGGCTAGCGGGAGGGTTGACACAGATACGCAGTATTTT. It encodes CASSLSASGRVDTDTQYF.

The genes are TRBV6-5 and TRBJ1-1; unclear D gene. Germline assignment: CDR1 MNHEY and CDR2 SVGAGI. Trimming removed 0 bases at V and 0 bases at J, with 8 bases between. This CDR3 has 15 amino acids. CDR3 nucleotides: TGTGCCAGCAGTTACTCGAAAGGGTTGAACACTGAAGCTTTCTTT. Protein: CASSYSKGLNTEAFF.

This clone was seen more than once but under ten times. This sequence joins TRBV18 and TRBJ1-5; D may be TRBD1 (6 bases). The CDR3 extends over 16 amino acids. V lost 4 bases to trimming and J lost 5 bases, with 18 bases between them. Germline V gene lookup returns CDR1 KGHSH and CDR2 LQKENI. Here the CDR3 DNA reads TGTGCCAGCTCACTTATGGCCGGGGGGCTCGATCAGCCCCAGCATTTT. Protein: CASSLMAGGLDQPQHF.

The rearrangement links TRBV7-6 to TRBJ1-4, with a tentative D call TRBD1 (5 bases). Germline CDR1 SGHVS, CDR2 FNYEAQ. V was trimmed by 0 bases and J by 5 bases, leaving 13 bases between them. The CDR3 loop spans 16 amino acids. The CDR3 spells CASSLAGGALNEKLFF. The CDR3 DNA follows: TGTGCCAGCAGCTTAGCGGGTGGGGCTCTAAATGAAAAACTGTTTTTT.

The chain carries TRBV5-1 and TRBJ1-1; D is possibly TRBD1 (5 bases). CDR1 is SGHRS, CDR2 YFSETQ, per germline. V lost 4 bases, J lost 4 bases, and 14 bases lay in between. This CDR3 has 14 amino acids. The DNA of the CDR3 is TGCGCCAGCAGCCAGGAAGGGGTGACCACTGAAGCTTTCTTT. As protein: CASSQEGVTTEAFF. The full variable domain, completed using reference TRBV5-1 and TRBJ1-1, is KAGVTQTPRYLIKTRGQQVTLSCSPISGHRSVSWYQQTPGQGLQFLFEYFSETQRNKGNFPGRFSGRQFSNSRSEMNVSTLELGDSALYLCASSQEGVTTEAFFGQGTRLTVV.

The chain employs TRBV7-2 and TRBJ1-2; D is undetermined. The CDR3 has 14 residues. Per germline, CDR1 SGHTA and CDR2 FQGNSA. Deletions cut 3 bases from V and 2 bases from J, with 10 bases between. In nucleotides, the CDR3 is TGTGCCAGCAGCTTTGCGAGGATCAACTATGGCTACACCTTC. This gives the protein CASSFARINYGYTF.

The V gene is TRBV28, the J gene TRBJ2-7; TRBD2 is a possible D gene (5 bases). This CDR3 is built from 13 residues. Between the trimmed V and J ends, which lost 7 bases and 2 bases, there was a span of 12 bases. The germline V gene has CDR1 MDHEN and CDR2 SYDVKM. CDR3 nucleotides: TGTGCCAGCACCCTAGGGAGAGCCTACGAGCAGTACTTC. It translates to CASTLGRAYEQYF.

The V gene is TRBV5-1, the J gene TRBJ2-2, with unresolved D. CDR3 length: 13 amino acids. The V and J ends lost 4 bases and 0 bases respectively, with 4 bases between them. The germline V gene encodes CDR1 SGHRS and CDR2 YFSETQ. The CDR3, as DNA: TGCGCCAGCAGCAACCCGAACACCGGGGAGCTGTTTTTT. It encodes CASSNPNTGELFF.

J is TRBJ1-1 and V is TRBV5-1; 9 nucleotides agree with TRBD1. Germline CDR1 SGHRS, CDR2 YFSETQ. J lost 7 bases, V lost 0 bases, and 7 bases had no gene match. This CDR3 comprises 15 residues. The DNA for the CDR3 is TGCGCCAGCAGCTTGGCCCACCCGGGACAGGGTGAAGCTTTCTTT. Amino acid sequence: CASSLAHPGQGEAFF.

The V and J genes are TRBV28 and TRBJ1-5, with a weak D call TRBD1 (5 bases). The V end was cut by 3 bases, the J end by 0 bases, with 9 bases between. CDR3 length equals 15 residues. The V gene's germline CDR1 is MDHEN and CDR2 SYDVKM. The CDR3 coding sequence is TGTGCCAGCAGTTTGATCAGGGATAGCAATCAGCCCCAGCATTTT. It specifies CASSLIRDSNQPQHF.

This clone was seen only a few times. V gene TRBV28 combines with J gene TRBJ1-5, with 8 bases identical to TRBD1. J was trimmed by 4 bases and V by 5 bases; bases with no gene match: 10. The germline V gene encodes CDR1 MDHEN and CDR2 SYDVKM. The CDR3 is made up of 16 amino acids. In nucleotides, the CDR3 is TGTGCCAGCAGTCCACGGACAGGGAGGTCAAATCAGCCCCAGCATTTT. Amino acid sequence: CASSPRTGRSNQPQHF.

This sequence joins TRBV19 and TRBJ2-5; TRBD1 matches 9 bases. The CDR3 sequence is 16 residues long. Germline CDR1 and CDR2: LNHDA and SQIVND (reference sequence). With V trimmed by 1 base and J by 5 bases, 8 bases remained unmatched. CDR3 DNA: TGTGCCAGTAGTATAGGCGGACAGGGGATGGGCGAGACCCAGTACTTC. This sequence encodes CASSIGGQGMGETQYF.

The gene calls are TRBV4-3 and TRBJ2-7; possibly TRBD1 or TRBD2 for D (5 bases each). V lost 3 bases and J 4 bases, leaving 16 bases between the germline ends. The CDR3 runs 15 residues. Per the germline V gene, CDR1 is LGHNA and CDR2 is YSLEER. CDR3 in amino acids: CASSHIPGREYEQYF. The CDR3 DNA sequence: TGCGCCAGCAGCCACATACCAGGGAGAGAGTACGAGCAGTACTTC.

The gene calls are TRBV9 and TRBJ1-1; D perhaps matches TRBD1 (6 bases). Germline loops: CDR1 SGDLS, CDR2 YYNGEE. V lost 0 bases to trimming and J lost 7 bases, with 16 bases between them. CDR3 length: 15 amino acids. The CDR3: CASSVAELGASEAFF. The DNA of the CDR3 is TGTGCCAGCAGCGTAGCTGAGTTGGGGGCGAGTGAAGCTTTCTTT.

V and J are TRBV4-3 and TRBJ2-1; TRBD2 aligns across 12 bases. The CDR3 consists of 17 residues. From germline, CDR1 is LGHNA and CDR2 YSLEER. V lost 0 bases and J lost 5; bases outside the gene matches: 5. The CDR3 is CASSQDRTSGRNNEQFF. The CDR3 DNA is TGCGCCAGCAGCCAAGATCGAACTAGCGGGAGGAACAATGAGCAGTTCTTC.

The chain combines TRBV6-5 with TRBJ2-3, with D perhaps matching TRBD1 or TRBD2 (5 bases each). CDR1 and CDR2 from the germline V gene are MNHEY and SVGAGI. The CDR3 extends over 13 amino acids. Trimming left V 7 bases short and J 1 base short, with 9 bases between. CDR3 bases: TGTGCCAGCACCGGGGCGGGCACAGATACGCAGTATTTT. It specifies CASTGAGTDTQYF.

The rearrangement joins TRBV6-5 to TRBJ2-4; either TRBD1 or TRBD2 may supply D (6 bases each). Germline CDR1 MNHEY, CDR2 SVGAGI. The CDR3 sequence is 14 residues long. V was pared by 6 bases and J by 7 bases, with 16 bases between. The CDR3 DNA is TGTGCCAGCAGGAACGGGGGACAAATGAACATTCAGTACTTC. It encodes CASRNGGQMNIQYF.